This T cell receptor beta chain was found in a study of T cell responses to AZD1222 COVID-19 vaccine. Study-level findings and limits: Unmutated regions of variants are reportedly targeted by nearly half of spike-specific TCRs.

About this clone itself: The antigen remains unidentified.

Trimming at V came to 4 bases and at J to 4 bases, leaving 10 bases not matched to a gene. Looked up from germline, CDR1 is SGHDT and CDR2 is YYEEEE. The CDR3 extends over 16 amino acids. Profiling relied on immunoSEQ multiplex PCR, and the TCRdb table lists in-frame clones only, not all of them. The sample contains some 190,000 clones, roughly 92% of which appear only once. The source was peripheral blood, collected on day 0 of AZD1222 vaccination. The TCR was taken from an adult in good health. The chain links TRBV5-6 to TRBJ1-5; TRBD1 agrees at 8 bases. Written as DNA, the CDR3 is TGTGCCAGCAGCAGTAGCGGCAGGGGGCTTAATCAGCCCCAGCATTTT. Translated, it gives CASSSSGRGLNQPQHF.